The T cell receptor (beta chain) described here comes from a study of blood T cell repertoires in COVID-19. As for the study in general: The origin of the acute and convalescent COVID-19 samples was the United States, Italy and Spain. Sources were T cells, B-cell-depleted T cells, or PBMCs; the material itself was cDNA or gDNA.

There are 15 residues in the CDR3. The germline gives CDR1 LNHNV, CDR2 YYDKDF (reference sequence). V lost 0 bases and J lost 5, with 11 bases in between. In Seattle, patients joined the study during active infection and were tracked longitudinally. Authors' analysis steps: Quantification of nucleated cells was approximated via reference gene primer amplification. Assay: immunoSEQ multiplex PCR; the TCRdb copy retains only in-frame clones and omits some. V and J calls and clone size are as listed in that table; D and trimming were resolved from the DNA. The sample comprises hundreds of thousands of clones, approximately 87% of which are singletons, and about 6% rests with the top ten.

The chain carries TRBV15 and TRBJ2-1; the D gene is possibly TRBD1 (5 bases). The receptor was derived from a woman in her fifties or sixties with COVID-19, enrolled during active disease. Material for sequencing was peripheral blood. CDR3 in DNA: TGTGCCACCAGCAGAGATGGTAGGGGCAACAATGAGCAGTTCTTC. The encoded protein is CATSRDGRGNNEQFF.